A selection of T cell receptor beta chains follows, all from one sample in a study of shared clonotypes between healthy human individuals. Measured with immunoSEQ multiplex PCR; TCRdb has only the in-frame clones, and not every one. In the table there are about 960,000 clones, over 75% of which are singletons. The sequenced sample was memory CD4+ T cells sorted from blood. All receptors derive from a man in his late teens or twenties in good health. CDR3s include the opening cysteine and the closing phenylalanine or tryptophan. The order of the fields is clone size, V gene, D gene, J gene, CDR3 DNA, CDR3 protein. A D gene is named only where the DNA matches it firmly. The size field is filled for only some rows; it gives once, few, many or a size class.

>NA|TRBV11-3|NA|TRBJ2-7
TGTGCCAGCAGCTCTTCCCCCACCGAGCCCGAGCAGTACTTC
CASSSSPTEPEQYF
>NA|TRBV4-2|TRBD2|TRBJ2-1
TGTGCCAGCAGCCGGGAGCGGGACGGCTCCTACAATGAGCAGTTCTTC
CASSRERDGSYNEQFF
>NA|TRBV2|TRBD2|TRBJ2-5
TGTGCCAGCAGTTATAGTCCTAGCGGGCAGGAGACCCAGTACTTC
CASSYSPSGQETQYF
>NA|TRBV21-1|NA|TRBJ2-7
TGTGCCAGCAGCAAATTGGGAGACCAAGGCACCTACGAGCAGTACTTC
CASSKLGDQGTYEQYF
>NA|TRBV15|NA|TRBJ2-7
TGTGCCACCAGCAGAGATAGGGCCGGACTCTCCTACGAGCAGTACTTC
CATSRDRAGLSYEQYF
>NA|TRBV18|TRBD1|TRBJ1-1
TGTGCCAGCTCGGCGGGACAGGCCACTGAAGCTTTCTTT
CASSAGQATEAFF
>NA|TRBV7-2|NA|TRBJ1-4
TGTGCCAGCAGCTTAGGACCTGGGGGGGAAAAACTGTTTTTT
CASSLGPGGEKLFF
>many|TRBV11-3|NA|TRBJ1-1
TGTGCCAGCAGCTTGGTACAGGGCCCTGAAGCTTTCTTT
CASSLVQGPEAFF
>NA|TRBV7-2|TRBD2|TRBJ2-2
TGTGCCAGCAGCCCCACTAGAGCGGGGACCGGGGAGCTGTTTTTT
CASSPTRAGTGELFF
>NA|TRBV18|NA|TRBJ2-2
TGTGCCACCGCCGGTAAAGGGTATAGCACCGGGGAGCTGTTTTTT
CATAGKGYSTGELFF
>once|TRBV6-1|NA|TRBJ1-5
TGTGCCAGCAGTGACGGGGGGGGAAACAATCAGCCCCAGCATTTT
CASSDGGGNNQPQHF
>NA|TRBV5-1|NA|TRBJ2-1
TGCGCCAGCAGCCCCGTCGGCGGCTACAACTCCTACAATGAGCAGTTCTTC
CASSPVGGYNSYNEQFF
>few|TRBV6-1|TRBD1|TRBJ1-6
TGTGCCAGCAGTGAACAGGGGGCGAGGAATTCACCCCTCCACTTT
CASSEQGARNSPLHF
>NA|TRBV18|TRBD1|TRBJ2-3
TGTGCCAGCTCCGAGCAGGGGGCGTCCCCAGATACGCAGTATTTT
CASSEQGASPDTQYF
>NA|TRBV6-4|NA|TRBJ1-1
TGTGCCAGCAGTGAACAGGGCGGTACCGAAGCTTTCTTT
CASSEQGGTEAFF
>NA|TRBV21-1|NA|TRBJ1-6
TGTGCCAGCAGCAAAGGCGGCGGTCGTGGAGGTTCACCCCTCCACTTT
CASSKGGGRGGSPLHF
>NA|TRBV18|TRBD2|TRBJ2-7
TGTGCCAGCTCACCCGACGGGAGGGCCAAAGAGCAGTACTTC
CASSPDGRAKEQYF
>once|TRBV7-3|TRBD1|TRBJ1-2
TGTGCCAGCAGCTTAAGTCCGGGACAGGGGAGTATAGGCTACACCTTC
CASSLSPGQGSIGYTF
>NA|TRBV21-1|NA|TRBJ2-7
TGTGCCAGCAGCAAACCGGGACAGGGCCCCCTCGAGCAGTACTTC
CASSKPGQGPLEQYF
>NA|TRBV5-4|NA|TRBJ1-2
TGTGCCAGCAGCTCAGCCGTACATGGCTACACCTTC
CASSSAVHGYTF
>NA|TRBV19|TRBD1|TRBJ1-2
TGTGCCAGTAAACCAGGACAGGGCGGCGGCTACACCTTC
CASKPGQGGGYTF
>NA|TRBV10-2|TRBD2|TRBJ2-3
TGCGCCACCGGACTAGCGGGGGGAGGGGCAGATACGCAGTATTTT
CATGLAGGGADTQYF
>NA|TRBV7-2|TRBD2|TRBJ2-3
TGTGCCAGCAGTCCCCAGGGCGGGGGGCCCTTTGATACGCAGTATTTT
CASSPQGGGPFDTQYF
>NA|TRBV10-1|TRBD2|TRBJ2-1
TGCGCCAGCAGTGCCACCGGGACTAGCGGACCAAGCTCCTACAATGAGCAGTTCTTC
CASSATGTSGPSSYNEQFF
>NA|TRBV7-2|NA|TRBJ1-2
TGTGCCAGCAGCTATGTCTGGACTGGGAACTATGGCTACACCTTC
CASSYVWTGNYGYTF
>NA|TRBV19|TRBD2|TRBJ2-7
TGTGCCAATCAGAACCCGGGACTAGCGGGAGTTGACGACGAGCAGTACTTC
CANQNPGLAGVDDEQYF
>NA|TRBV5-4|TRBD1|TRBJ1-2
TGTGCCAGCAGCCCGGACAGGGGGAACTATGGCTACACCTTC
CASSPDRGNYGYTF
>NA|TRBV6-5|NA|TRBJ2-3
NA
CASSSSAGGSPDTQYF
>few|TRBV7-2|NA|TRBJ2-7
TGTGCCAGCAGCGCCGCCTACGAGCAGTACTTC
CASSAAYEQYF
>few|TRBV30|NA|TRBJ1-2
TGTGCCTGGACCCTACAGCTTGATTTTGGAGGCTACACCTTC
CAWTLQLDFGGYTF
>NA|TRBV28|TRBD1|TRBJ2-2
TGTGCCAGCAGAGACAGGGGGAGGGCCACCGGGGAGCTGTTTTTT
CASRDRGRATGELFF
>NA|TRBV2|TRBD2|TRBJ2-7
TGTGCCAGCAGTGAGGGACTAGCGAGCTACGAGCAGTACTTC
CASSEGLASYEQYF
>NA|TRBV27|TRBD2|TRBJ2-7
TGTGCCAGCAGTAACTTAGCGGGCCCCTACGAGCAGTACTTC
CASSNLAGPYEQYF
>NA|TRBV12-5|TRBD2|TRBJ2-1
TGTGCTAGTGTCCCTTTAGCGGGAGGGCGCCAGTTCTTC
CASVPLAGGRQFF
>NA|TRBV6-5|NA|TRBJ2-5
TGTGCCAGCAGGGGCCCCGGTCGAGAGACCCAGTACTTC
CASRGPGRETQYF
>NA|TRBV2|NA|TRBJ2-7
TGTGCCAGCAGCCTTCTCCTCGAGCAGTACTTC
CASSLLLEQYF
>NA|TRBV5-8|NA|TRBJ2-7
TGTGCCAGCAGCTTAACTTACGAGCAGTACTTC
CASSLTYEQYF
>NA|TRBV18|NA|TRBJ1-3
TGTGCCAGCTCACCACCTGGGCCCTCGGGAAACACCATATATTTT
CASSPPGPSGNTIYF
>NA|TRBV6-5|TRBD1|TRBJ1-1
TGTGCCAGCAGCAGACAGGGGTACACTGAAGCTTTCTTT
CASSRQGYTEAFF
>once|TRBV5-6|NA|TRBJ2-2
TGTGCCAGCACCTCGGAGGTCACCGGGGAGCTGTTTTTT
CASTSEVTGELFF
>NA|TRBV7-2|NA|TRBJ1-2
TGTGCCAGCAGCGGACGGACTTGGCAGGGTAGCTATGGCTACACCTTC
CASSGRTWQGSYGYTF
>few|TRBV7-9|NA|TRBJ1-1
TGTGCCAGCAGCCCCGAGGCCCTGAGAGCTTTCTTT
CASSPEALRAFF
>NA|TRBV7-8|TRBD1|TRBJ1-3
TGTGCCAGCAGCCGGGACAGGGGACCTGGAAACACCATATATTTT
CASSRDRGPGNTIYF
>NA|TRBV19|NA|TRBJ1-5
TGTGCCACCAAGACACCTTTTGTTAGCAATCAGCCCCAGCATTTT
CATKTPFVSNQPQHF
>many|TRBV9|NA|TRBJ1-1
TGTGCCAGCAGCGTAGAAGGAGGGGGATATGGGACTGAAGCTTTCTTT
CASSVEGGGYGTEAFF
>NA|TRBV5-6|NA|TRBJ1-2
TGTGCCAGCAGCTTTACCGGGGCCTACTATGGCTACACCTTC
CASSFTGAYYGYTF
>NA|TRBV2|NA|TRBJ1-4
TGTGCCAGCAGGGGCGGGTCCGCTGAAAAACTGTTTTTT
CASRGGSAEKLFF
>NA|TRBV5-4|TRBD1|TRBJ2-5
TGTGCCAGCACCCCCCAAGGACAGGGGGAGACCCAGTACTTC
CASTPQGQGETQYF
>few|TRBV19|NA|TRBJ2-1
TGTGCCAGTAGTATCGGAAGGAATGAGCAGTTCTTC
CASSIGRNEQFF
>once|TRBV2|NA|TRBJ2-1
TGTGCCAGCAAGGAGGTGGGGCCCAATGAGCAGTTCTTC
CASKEVGPNEQFF
>NA|TRBV5-1|NA|TRBJ1-4
TGCGCCAGCAGCTTAGTAGCGGGGACTAATGAAAAACTGTTTTTT
CASSLVAGTNEKLFF
>few|TRBV27|TRBD2|TRBJ2-2
TGTGCCAGCGCATTAGCGGGGGGGCCGACCGGGGAGCTGTTTTTT
CASALAGGPTGELFF
>NA|TRBV11-3|NA|TRBJ2-6
TGTGCCAGCAGGATCCGACAGTGTCTCTCTGGGGCCAACGTCCTGACTTTC
CASRIRQCLSGANVLTF
>NA|TRBV7-9|TRBD2|TRBJ2-1
TGTGCCAGCAGCTTATACCTAGCGGGAGTATTACGTTACAATGAGCAGTTCTTC
CASSLYLAGVLRYNEQFF
>NA|TRBV18|TRBD1|TRBJ1-5
TGTGCCAGCTCACCAGAGGACAGGGGGTTTAGCAATCAGCCCCAGCATTTT
CASSPEDRGFSNQPQHF